This entry lists 18 T cell receptor beta chains sequenced from one sample in a study of blood T cell repertoires in COVID-19. TCRdb's table, derived via immunoSEQ multiplex PCR, lists solely in-frame clones and lacks some. The sample includes approximately 89,000 clones, 80% seen only once; the top ten take roughly 19%. The sequenced sample consisted of peripheral blood. The receptors shown here come from a human donor in a cohort sampled during active COVID-19.

The chain uses TRBV5-1 and TRBJ1-5; 9 nucleotides line up with TRBD1. The V gene end was trimmed by 10 bases and the J gene end by 6 bases; junction bases not matched to a gene: 14. Germline values: CDR1 SGHRS, CDR2 YFSETQ. This CDR3 region has 15 residues. CDR3 sequence: CAPGEGTGTIQPQHF. CDR3 DNA: TGCGCCCCGGGCGAGGGGACAGGGACAATTCAGCCCCAGCATTTT.

V gene TRBV4-1 combines with J gene TRBJ1-5; D perhaps matches TRBD1 (5 bases). CDR3 length equals 16 residues. Germline V gives CDR1 MGHRA, CDR2 YSYEKL. V was shortened by 1 base and J by 2 bases, with 12 bases between the two germline ends. DNA for the CDR3: TGCGCCAGCAGCCAAGGTCTTCAGGGCGGCAATCAGCCCCAGCATTTT. This translates into CASSQGLQGGNQPQHF.

The chain combines TRBV2 with TRBJ2-5, with TRBD1 as a possible D gene (5 bases). V lost 5 bases, J lost 4 bases, and 11 bases lay in between. The CDR3 runs to 13 residues. Germline CDR1 and CDR2: SNHLY and FYNNEI. The CDR3 here is CASSLQVGETQYF. In DNA, the CDR3 is TGTGCCAGCAGTCTACAGGTCGGAGAGACCCAGTACTTC.

V and J are TRBV5-5 and TRBJ1-2; 11 positions match TRBD1. V trimming: 0 bases; J trimming: 4 bases; junction bases outside the gene matches: 2. The CDR3 is 15 residues long. Germline V lookup: CDR1 SGHKS, CDR2 YYEKEE (reference sequence). The CDR3 loop reads CASSLEGTGGYGYTF. CDR3 in DNA: TGTGCCAGCAGCTTGGAAGGGACAGGGGGCTATGGCTACACCTTC.

This chain links TRBV6-5 with TRBJ1-2, with D possibly matching TRBD1 (5 bases). Trimming left V 11 bases short and J 4 bases short, with 17 bases between. Looked up from germline, CDR1 is MNHEY and CDR2 is SVGAGI. The CDR3 runs to 13 residues. The CDR3 loop is CALGASLIYGYTF. CDR3 nucleotides: TGTGCCTTAGGGGCCAGTTTGATCTATGGCTACACCTTC.

The chain employs TRBV27 and TRBJ2-7; D is perhaps TRBD1 (6 bases). Germline V gene data show CDR1 as MNHEY and CDR2 as SMNVEV (reference sequence). The CDR3 sequence is 12 residues long. V was clipped by 10 bases and J by 5 bases, with 15 bases between them. CDR3 region: CATPSRGDEQYF. The CDR3 region has the DNA TGTGCCACCCCCTCCAGGGGAGACGAGCAGTACTTC.

V gene TRBV5-1 combines with J gene TRBJ2-7, with a possible D match to TRBD1 (6 bases). There are 14 residues in the CDR3. The germline gives CDR1 SGHRS, CDR2 YFSETQ. V shed 4 bases and J shed 1 base, with 12 bases lying between them. The CDR3 DNA reads as TGCGCCAGCAGCCTCATACAGGGATCCTACGAGCAGTACTTC. It is translated as CASSLIQGSYEQYF.

The chain couples TRBV7-2 to TRBJ2-1, with 9 bases matching TRBD2. Germline lookup yields CDR1 SGHTA and CDR2 FQGNSA. Trimming removed 4 bases from V and 7 bases from J; junction bases left unmatched: 14. CDR3 length: 17 amino acids. CDR3 in DNA: TGTGCCAGCAGCTCTCCTACCTTTGCGGGAGGGCCGAATGAGCAGTTCTTC. This codes for CASSSPTFAGGPNEQFF.

The V call is TRBV5-6, the J call TRBJ1-2, with 8 bases lining up with TRBD1. Germline CDR1 is SGHDT and CDR2 is YYEEEE. CDR3 size: 15 residues. J was trimmed by 4 bases and V by 3 bases; bases with no gene match: 8. CDR3 protein: CASSWGQETSYGYTF. CDR3 DNA: TGTGCCAGCAGCTGGGGACAGGAGACCTCCTATGGCTACACCTTC.

The V gene is TRBV6-2 or TRBV6-3, the J gene TRBJ2-4; 7 positions agree with TRBD2. Germline V gene lookup returns CDR1 MNHEY and CDR2 SVGEGT. After removal of 6 bases from V and 8 bases from J, the junction contained 10 bases not matched to a gene. The CDR3 length is 14 residues. The CDR3 sequence: CASSDPNLADIQYF. For the CDR3, the DNA is TGTGCCAGCAGCGACCCCAATCTAGCGGACATTCAGTACTTC.

The gene calls are TRBV28 and TRBJ1-1, with D possibly being TRBD1 (6 bases). This CDR3 has 15 residues. Germline-derived CDR1 and CDR2 are MDHEN and SYDVKM. The V end was cut by 8 bases, the J end by 5 bases, with 21 bases between. The CDR3 coding sequence is TGTGCCAGCCTACAAGACGCCGGGACACCTACTGAAGCTTTCTTT. Its translation is CASLQDAGTPTEAFF.

This rearrangement joins TRBV7-3 to TRBJ2-1, with 9 bases matching TRBD1. The junction had 5 bases not matched to a gene; V was cut back by 4 bases and J by 7 bases. The germline V gene encodes CDR1 SGHTA and CDR2 FQGTGA. The CDR3 has 14 residues. CDR3 loop: CASSSAGTGNEQFF. DNA for the CDR3: TGTGCCAGCAGCTCGGCCGGGACAGGGAATGAGCAGTTCTTC.

J is TRBJ2-7 and V is TRBV5-6, with D possibly being TRBD1 (6 bases). CDR3 length: 15 amino acids. Trimming took off 4 bases at V and 2 bases at J, with 16 bases between the two ends. In germline, CDR1 is SGHDT, CDR2 YYEEEE. The CDR3 loop is CASSLGQKYTYEQYF. Written as DNA, the CDR3 is TGTGCCAGCAGCCTTGGACAGAAGTATACCTACGAGCAGTACTTC. Filled out from reference TRBV5-6 and TRBJ2-7, the complete variable domain reads DAGVTQSPTHLIKTRGQQVTLRCSPKSGHDTVSWYQQALGQGPQFIFQYYEEEERQRGNFPDRFSGHQFPNYSSELNVNALLLGDSALYLCASSLGQKYTYEQYFGPGTRLTVT.

The chain combines TRBV28 with TRBJ2-6, with D maybe TRBD2 (6 bases). The CDR3 is made up of 15 amino acids. Deletions cut 6 bases from V and 0 bases from J, with 9 bases between. In germline, CDR1 is MDHEN, CDR2 SYDVKM. The CDR3 DNA reads as TGTGCCAGCAGGACCGGGGGCTCTGGGGCCAACGTCCTGACTTTC. Translated: CASRTGGSGANVLTF.

The genes are TRBV27 and TRBJ2-5; D is possibly TRBD1 (7 bases). Between the trimmed V and J ends, which lost 5 bases and 4 bases, there was a span of 14 bases. The CDR3 is 14 amino acids. Germline V CDR1 and CDR2: MNHEY, SMNVEV (reference sequence). The CDR3 DNA is TGTGCCAGCAGTCCACAGGGGAGGCGAGAGACCCAGTACTTC. Amino acids: CASSPQGRRETQYF.

V is TRBV6-2 or TRBV6-3 and J is TRBJ2-7; weak D call: TRBD1 (6 bases). Trimming took 5 bases from V and 6 from J, leaving 14 bases between them. CDR1 is MNHEY, CDR2 SVGEGT, per germline. CDR3 length: 13 amino acids. For the CDR3, the DNA is TGTGCCAGCAGTCCCATGGACAGAGCCGAGCAGTACTTC. Encoded protein: CASSPMDRAEQYF.

V gene TRBV2 combines with J gene TRBJ1-1; 7 bases are shared with TRBD1. V gave up 4 bases and J gave up 2 bases; unmatched junction bases: 4. This CDR3 is built from 14 residues. Looked up from germline, CDR1 is SNHLY and CDR2 is FYNNEI. The CDR3 loop is CASSARDSNTEAFF. The DNA of the CDR3 is TGTGCCAGCAGTGCCCGGGACAGCAACACTGAAGCTTTCTTT.

This clone was seen a few times. The genes are TRBV18 and TRBJ2-2; TRBD2 agrees at 12 bases. The germline gives CDR1 KGHSH, CDR2 LQKENI. Germline trimming cut 6 bases from V and 7 bases from J; bases unmatched to any gene: 6. CDR3 size: 15 residues. Written as DNA, the CDR3 is TGTGCCAGCTCTCCTAGCGGGAGGGCCGTCGGGGAGCTGTTTTTT. It specifies CASSPSGRAVGELFF. Variable domain in full (rest from reference TRBV18 and TRBJ2-2): NAGVMQNPRHLVRRRGQEARLRCSPMKGHSHVYWYRQLPEEGLKFMVYLQKENIIDESGMPKERFSAEFPKEGPSILRIQQVVRGDSAAYFCASSPSGRAVGELFFGEGSRLTVL.